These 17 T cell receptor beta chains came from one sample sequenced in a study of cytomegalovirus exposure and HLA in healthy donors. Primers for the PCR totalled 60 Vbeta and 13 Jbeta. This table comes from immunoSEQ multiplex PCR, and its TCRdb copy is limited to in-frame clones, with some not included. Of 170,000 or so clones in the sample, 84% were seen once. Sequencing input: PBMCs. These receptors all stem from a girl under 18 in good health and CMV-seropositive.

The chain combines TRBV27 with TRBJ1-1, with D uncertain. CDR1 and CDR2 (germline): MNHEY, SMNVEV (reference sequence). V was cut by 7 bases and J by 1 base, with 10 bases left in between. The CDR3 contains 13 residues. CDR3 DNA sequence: TGTGCCAGCACCCCAAGAGGGAACACTGAAGCTTTCTTT. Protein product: CASTPRGNTEAFF.

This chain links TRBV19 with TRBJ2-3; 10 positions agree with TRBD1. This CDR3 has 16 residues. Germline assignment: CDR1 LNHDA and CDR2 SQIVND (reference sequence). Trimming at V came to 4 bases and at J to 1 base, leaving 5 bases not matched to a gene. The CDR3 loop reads CASSRQGAQGTDTQYF. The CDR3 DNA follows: TGTGCCAGTAGTAGACAGGGGGCACAAGGCACAGATACGCAGTATTTT.

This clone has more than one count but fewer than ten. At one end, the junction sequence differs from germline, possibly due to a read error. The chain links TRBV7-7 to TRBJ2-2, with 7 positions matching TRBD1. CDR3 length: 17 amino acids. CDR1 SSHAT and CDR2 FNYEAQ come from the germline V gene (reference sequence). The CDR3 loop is CASSLYPTGVETGELFF. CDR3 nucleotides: TGTGCTAGCAGCTTATACCCCACAGGGGTAGAGACCGGGGAGCTGTTTTTT.

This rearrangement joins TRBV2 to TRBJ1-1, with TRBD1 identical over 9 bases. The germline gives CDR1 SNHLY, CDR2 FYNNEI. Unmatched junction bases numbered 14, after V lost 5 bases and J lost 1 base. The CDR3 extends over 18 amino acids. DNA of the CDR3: TGTGCCAGCAGTCATGGGGACAGGGCATGGTTCGGGAACACTGAAGCTTTCTTT. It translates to CASSHGDRAWFGNTEAFF.

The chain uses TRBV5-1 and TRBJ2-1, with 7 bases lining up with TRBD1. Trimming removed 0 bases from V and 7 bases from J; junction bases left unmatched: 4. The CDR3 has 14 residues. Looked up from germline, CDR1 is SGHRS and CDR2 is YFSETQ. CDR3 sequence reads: CASSLDRGLNEQFF. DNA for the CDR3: TGCGCCAGCAGCTTGGACAGGGGCTTAAATGAGCAGTTCTTC.

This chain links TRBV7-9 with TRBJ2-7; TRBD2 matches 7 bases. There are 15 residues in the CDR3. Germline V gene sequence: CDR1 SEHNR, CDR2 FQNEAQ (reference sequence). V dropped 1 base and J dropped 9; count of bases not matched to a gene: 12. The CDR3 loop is CASSLVAGDEVGQYF. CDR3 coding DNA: TGTGCCAGCAGCTTAGTCGCGGGGGATGAAGTAGGGCAGTACTTC.

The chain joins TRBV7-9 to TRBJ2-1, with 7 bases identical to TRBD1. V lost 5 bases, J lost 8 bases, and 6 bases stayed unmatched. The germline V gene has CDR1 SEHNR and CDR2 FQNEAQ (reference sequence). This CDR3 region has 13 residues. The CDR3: CASSPQGWDEQFF. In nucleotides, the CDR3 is TGTGCCAGCAGCCCACAGGGGTGGGATGAGCAGTTCTTC.

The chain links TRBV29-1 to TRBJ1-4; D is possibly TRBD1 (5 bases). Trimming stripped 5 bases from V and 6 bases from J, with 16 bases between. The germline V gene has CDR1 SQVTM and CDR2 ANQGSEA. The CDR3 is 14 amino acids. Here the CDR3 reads CSVQHGAGHEKLFF. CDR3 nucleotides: TGCAGCGTTCAACATGGGGCAGGGCATGAAAAACTGTTTTTT.

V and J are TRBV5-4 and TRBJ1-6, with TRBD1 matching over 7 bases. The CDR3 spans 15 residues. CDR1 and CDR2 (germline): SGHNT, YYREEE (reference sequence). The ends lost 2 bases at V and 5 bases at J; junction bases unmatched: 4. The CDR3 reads CASSLPGTDNSPLHF. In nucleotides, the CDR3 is TGTGCCAGCAGCTTACCTGGGACAGATAATTCACCCCTCCACTTT.

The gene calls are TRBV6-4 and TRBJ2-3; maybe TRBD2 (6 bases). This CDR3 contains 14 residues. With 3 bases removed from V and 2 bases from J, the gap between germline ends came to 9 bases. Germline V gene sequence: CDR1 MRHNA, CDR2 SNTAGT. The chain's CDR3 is CASSEGGDTDTQYF. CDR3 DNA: TGTGCCAGCAGTGAAGGAGGGGACACAGATACGCAGTATTTT.

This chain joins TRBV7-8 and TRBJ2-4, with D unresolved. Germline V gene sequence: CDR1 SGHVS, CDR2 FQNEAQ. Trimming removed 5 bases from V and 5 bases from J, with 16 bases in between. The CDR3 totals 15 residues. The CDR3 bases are TGTGCCAGCAGCCCCACAGAGCCCGCCGAAAACATTCAGTACTTC. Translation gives CASSPTEPAENIQYF.

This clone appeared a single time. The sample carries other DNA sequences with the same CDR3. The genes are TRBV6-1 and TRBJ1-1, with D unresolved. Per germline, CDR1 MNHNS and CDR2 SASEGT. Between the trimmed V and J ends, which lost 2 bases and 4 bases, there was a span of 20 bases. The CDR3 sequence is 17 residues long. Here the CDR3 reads CASSESVSRSRSTEAFF. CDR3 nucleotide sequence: TGTGCCAGCAGTGAATCCGTAAGTCGGAGTCGAAGCACTGAAGCTTTCTTT.

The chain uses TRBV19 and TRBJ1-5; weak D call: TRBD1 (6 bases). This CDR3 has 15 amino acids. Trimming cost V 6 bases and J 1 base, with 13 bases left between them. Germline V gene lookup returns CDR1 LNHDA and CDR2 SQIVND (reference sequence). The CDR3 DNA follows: TGTGCCAGTAGCAGGTTAGGGGGAAGCAATCAGCCCCAGCATTTT. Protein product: CASSRLGGSNQPQHF. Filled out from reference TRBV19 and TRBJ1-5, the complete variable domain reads DGGITQSPKYLFRKEGQNVTLSCEQNLNHDAMYWYRQDPGQGLRLIYYSQIVNDFQKGDIAEGYSVSREKKESFPLTVTSAQKNPTAFYLCASSRLGGSNQPQHFGDGTRLSIL.

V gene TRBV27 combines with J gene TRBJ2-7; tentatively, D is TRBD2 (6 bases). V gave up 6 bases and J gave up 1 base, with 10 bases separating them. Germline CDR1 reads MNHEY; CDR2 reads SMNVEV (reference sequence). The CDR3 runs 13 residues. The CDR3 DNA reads TGTGCCAGCAGCATCGGGAGTTCCTACGAGCAGTACTTC. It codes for CASSIGSSYEQYF.

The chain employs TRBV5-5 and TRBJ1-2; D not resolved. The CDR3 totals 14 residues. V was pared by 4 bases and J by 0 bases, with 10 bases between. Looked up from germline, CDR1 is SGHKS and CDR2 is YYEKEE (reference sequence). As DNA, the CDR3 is TGTGCCAGCAGCCTCCGATTAGCTAACTATGGCTACACCTTC. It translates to CASSLRLANYGYTF.

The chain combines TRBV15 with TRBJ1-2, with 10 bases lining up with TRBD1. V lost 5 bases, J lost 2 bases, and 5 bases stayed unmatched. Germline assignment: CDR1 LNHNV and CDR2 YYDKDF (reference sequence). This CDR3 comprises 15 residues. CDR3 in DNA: TGTGCCACCAGCGGCCAGGACAGGGGGAACTATGGCTACACCTTC. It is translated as CATSGQDRGNYGYTF. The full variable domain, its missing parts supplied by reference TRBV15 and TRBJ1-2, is DAMVIQNPRYQVTQFGKPVTLSCSQTLNHNVMYWYQQKSSQAPKLLFHYYDKDFNNEADTPDNFQSRRPNTSFCFLDIRSPGLGDTAMYLCATSGQDRGNYGYTFGSGTRLTVV.

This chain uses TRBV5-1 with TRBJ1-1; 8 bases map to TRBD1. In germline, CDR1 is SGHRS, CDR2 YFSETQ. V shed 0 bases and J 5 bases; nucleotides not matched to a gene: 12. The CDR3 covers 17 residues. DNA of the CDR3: TGCGCCAGCAGCTTGGCGGGACAGGTAATCAAAGGGACTGAAGCTTTCTTT. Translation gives CASSLAGQVIKGTEAFF. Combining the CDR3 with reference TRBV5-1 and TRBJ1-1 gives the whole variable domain KAGVTQTPRYLIKTRGQQVTLSCSPISGHRSVSWYQQTPGQGLQFLFEYFSETQRNKGNFPGRFSGRQFSNSRSEMNVSTLELGDSALYLCASSLAGQVIKGTEAFFGQGTRLTVV.